Shown below are 11 T cell receptor beta chains from a single sample sequenced in a study of blood T cells in healthy people across ages. A second PCR, run for about 7 to 11 cycles, used a sample-barcoded 5' primer plus a J-beta primer mix. TCRdb analysed the 5' RACE reads with MiXCR anew, one entry per CDR3 protein. The sample lists 1.5 million to 2 million distinct CDR3 sequences, about 32% occurring once. Sequencing input: blood. The receptors come from a woman aged 25 to 39 in good health.

This clonotype was recorded a few times. The V call is TRBV12-3 or TRBV12-4, the J call TRBJ2-1, with TRBD2 matching over 13 bases. The CDR3 length is 15 residues. J was trimmed by 7 bases and V by 6 bases; bases with no gene match: 6. CDR3 region: CASRQLAGGPNEQFF. The CDR3 region has the DNA TGTGCCAGCAGGCAACTAGCGGGAGGGCCTAATGAGCAGTTCTTC.

This chain connects TRBV9 to TRBJ2-2; no clear D. Deletions cut 0 bases from V and 7 bases from J, with 10 bases between. The CDR3 consists of 14 residues. Germline V gives CDR1 SGDLS, CDR2 YYNGEE. CDR3 DNA: TGTGCCAGCAGCGTAGGAACCCTCGGCGGGGAGCTGTTTTTT. It codes for CASSVGTLGGELFF.

This clonotype was picked up one time. The CDR3 DNA reads TGTGCCAGATCGGGGGCAGACGGCTACACCTTC. It encodes CARSGADGYTF. This chain links TRBV2 with TRBJ1-2; maybe TRBD1 (6 bases). The CDR3 sequence is 11 residues long. V lost 9 bases and J 8 bases, leaving 13 bases between the germline ends. The germline V gene encodes CDR1 SNHLY and CDR2 FYNNEI.

This clonotype came up a few times. This chain joins TRBV3-1 and TRBJ2-1, with 9 bases matching TRBD2. Looked up from germline, CDR1 is LGHDT and CDR2 is YNNKEL (reference sequence). The CDR3 runs to 15 residues. Losses at the gene ends were 1 base for V and 7 bases for J; bases not matched to a gene: 5. In DNA, the CDR3 is TGTGCCAGCAGCCAAGCACGTAGCGGGAGTAATGAGCAGTTCTTC. This gives the protein CASSQARSGSNEQFF.

This sequence joins TRBV5-4 and TRBJ2-3; unclear D gene. This CDR3 comprises 16 residues. Germline CDR1 is SGHNT and CDR2 is YYREEE (reference sequence). V was cut by 0 bases and J by 0 bases, with 11 bases left in between. This chain's CDR3 is CASSLDQSASTDTQYF. The CDR3 DNA reads as TGTGCCAGCAGCTTGGATCAGTCGGCTAGCACAGATACGCAGTATTTT.

Many counts were recorded for this clonotype. The chain is built from TRBV20-1 and TRBJ2-7; perhaps D is TRBD1 or TRBD2 (5 bases each). The V and J ends lost 6 bases and 1 base respectively, with 13 bases between them. Germline V gives CDR1 DFQATT, CDR2 SNEGSKA (reference sequence). The CDR3 is made up of 13 amino acids. CDR3 in DNA: TGCAGTGCATACCGGGACGCTTCCTACGAGCAGTACTTC. This encodes CSAYRDASYEQYF.

This chain joins TRBV10-3 and TRBJ1-4, with D uncertain. Germline loops: CDR1 ENHRY, CDR2 SYGVKD. Trimming cost V 4 bases and J 4 bases, with 7 bases left between them. The CDR3 consists of 13 residues. The CDR3: CAISGQNNEKLFF. As DNA, the CDR3 is TGTGCCATCAGTGGGCAGAATAATGAAAAACTGTTTTTT.

This clonotype was counted a few times. The rearrangement joins TRBV2 to TRBJ1-3; D is undetermined. Germline-derived CDR1 and CDR2 are SNHLY and FYNNEI. V was trimmed by 6 bases and J by 0 bases, leaving 6 bases between them. This CDR3 has 13 residues. The CDR3 sequence is CASRVDSGNTIYF. The CDR3 region has the DNA TGTGCCAGCAGGGTGGACTCTGGAAACACCATATATTTT.

This clonotype appeared once. V is TRBV4-2 and J is TRBJ1-4; D possibly corresponds to TRBD1 (5 bases). This CDR3 is built from 15 residues. CDR1 is LGHNA and CDR2 is YNFKEQ in the germline V gene. V was pared by 0 bases and J by 8 bases, with 13 bases between. CDR3 loop: CASSQERGVQEKLFF. As DNA, the CDR3 is TGTGCCAGCAGCCAAGAACGGGGGGTTCAAGAAAAACTGTTTTTT.

This clonotype was detected only a few times. This chain joins TRBV4-2 and TRBJ2-1; D unresolved. Germline assignment: CDR1 LGHNA and CDR2 YNFKEQ. The V gene lost 0 bases and the J gene lost 8 bases, with 20 bases spanning the gap. The CDR3 loop spans 17 amino acids. The DNA for the CDR3 is TGTGCCAGCAGCCAAGAAGATAGTGGGCTACCCCCACATGAGCAGTTCTTC. Encoded protein: CASSQEDSGLPPHEQFF.

This clonotype was counted ten times or more. The chain employs TRBV4-2 and TRBJ2-3, with no clear D. This CDR3 is built from 15 residues. Germline V gene sequence: CDR1 LGHNA, CDR2 YNFKEQ. V was cut by 0 bases and J by 4 bases, with 11 bases left in between. The CDR3 bases are TGTGCCAGCAGCCAAGATCAACTGGGTCCAGATACGCAGTATTTT. Residues: CASSQDQLGPDTQYF.